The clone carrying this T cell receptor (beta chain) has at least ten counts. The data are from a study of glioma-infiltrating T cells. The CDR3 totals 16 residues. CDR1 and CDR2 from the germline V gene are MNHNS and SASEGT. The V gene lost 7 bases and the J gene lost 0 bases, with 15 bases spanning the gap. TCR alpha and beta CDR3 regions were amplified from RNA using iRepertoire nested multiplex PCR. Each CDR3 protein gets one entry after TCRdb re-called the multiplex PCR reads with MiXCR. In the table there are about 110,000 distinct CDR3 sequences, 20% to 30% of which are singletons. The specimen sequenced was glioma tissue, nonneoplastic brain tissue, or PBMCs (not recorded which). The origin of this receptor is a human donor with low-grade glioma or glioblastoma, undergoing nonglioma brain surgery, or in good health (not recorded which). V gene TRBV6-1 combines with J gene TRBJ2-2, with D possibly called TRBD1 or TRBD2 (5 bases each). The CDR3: CASINDGTSNTGELFF. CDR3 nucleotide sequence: TGTGCCAGCATCAACGATGGGACCTCGAACACCGGGGAGCTGTTTTTT.